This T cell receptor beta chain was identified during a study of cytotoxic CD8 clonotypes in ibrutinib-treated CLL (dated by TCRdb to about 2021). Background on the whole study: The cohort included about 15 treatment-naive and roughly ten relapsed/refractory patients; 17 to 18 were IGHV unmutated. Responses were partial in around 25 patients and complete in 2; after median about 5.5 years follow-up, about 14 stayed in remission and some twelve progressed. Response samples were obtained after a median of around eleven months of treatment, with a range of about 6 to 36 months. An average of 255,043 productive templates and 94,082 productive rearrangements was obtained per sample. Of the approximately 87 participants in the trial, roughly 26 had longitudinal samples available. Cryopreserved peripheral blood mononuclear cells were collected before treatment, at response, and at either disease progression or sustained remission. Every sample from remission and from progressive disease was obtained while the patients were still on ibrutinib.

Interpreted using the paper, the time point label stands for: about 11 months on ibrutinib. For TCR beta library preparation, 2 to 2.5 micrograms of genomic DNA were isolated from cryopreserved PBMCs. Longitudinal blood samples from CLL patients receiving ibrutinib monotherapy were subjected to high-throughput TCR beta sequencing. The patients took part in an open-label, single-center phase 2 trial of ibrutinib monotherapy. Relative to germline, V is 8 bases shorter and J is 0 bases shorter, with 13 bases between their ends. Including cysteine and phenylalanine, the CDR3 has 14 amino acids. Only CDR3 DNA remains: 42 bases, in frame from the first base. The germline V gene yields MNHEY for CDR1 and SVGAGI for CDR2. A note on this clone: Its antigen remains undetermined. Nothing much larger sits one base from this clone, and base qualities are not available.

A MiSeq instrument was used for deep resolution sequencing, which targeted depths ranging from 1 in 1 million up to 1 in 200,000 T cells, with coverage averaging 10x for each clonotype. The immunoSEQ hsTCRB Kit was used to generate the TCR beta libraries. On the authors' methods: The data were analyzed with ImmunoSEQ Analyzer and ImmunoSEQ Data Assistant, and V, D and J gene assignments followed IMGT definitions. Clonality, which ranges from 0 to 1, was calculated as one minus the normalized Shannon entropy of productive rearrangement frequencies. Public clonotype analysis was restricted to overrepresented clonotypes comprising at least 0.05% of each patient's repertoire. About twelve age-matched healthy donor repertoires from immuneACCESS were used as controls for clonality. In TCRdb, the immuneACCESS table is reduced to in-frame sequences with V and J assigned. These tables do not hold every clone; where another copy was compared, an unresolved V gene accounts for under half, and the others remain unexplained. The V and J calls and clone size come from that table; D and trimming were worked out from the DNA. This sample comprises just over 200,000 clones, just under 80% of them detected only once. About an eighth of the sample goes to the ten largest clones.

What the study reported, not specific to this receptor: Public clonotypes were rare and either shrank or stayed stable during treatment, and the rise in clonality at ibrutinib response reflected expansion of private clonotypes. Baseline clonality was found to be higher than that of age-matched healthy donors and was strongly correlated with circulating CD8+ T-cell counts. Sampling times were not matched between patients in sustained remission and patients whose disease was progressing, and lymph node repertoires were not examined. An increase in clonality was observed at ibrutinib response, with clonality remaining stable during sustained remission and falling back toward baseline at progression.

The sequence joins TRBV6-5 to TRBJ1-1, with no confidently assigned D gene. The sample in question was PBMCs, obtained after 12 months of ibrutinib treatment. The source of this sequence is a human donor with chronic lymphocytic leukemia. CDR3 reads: CASSQMGLNTEAFF. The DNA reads TGTGCCAGCTCGCAGATGGGCTTGAACACTGAAGCTTTCTTT.